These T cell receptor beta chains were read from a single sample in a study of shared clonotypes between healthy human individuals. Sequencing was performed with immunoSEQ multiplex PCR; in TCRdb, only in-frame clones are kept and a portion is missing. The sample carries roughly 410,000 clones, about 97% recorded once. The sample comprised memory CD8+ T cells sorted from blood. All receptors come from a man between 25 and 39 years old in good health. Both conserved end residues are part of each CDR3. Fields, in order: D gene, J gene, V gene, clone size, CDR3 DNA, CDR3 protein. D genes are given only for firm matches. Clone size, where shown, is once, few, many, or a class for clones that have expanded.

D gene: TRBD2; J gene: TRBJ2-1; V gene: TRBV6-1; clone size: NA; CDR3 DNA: TGTGCCAGCAGCCCCGGGGTAGCGGGGCAGTTCTTC; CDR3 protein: CASSPGVAGQFF
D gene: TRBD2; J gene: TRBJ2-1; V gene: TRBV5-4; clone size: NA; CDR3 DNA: TGTGCCAGCAGCCGGCCGACTAGCCAAATAGATGAGCAGTTCTTC; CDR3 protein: CASSRPTSQIDEQFF
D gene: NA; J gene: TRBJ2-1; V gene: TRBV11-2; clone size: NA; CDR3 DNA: TGTGCCAGCAGCTTAAGGCTCGGAAGCTCCTACAATGAGCAGTTCTTC; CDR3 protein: CASSLRLGSSYNEQFF
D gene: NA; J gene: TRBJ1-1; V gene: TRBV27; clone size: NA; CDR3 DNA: TGTGCCAGCAGTTTTTACAGGACTACCAACACTGAAGCTTTCTTT; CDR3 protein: CASSFYRTTNTEAFF
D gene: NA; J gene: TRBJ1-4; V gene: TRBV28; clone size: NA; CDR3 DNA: TGTGCCTCCTGGGGGCAGGGGAATGAAAAACTGTTTTTT; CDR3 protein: CASWGQGNEKLFF
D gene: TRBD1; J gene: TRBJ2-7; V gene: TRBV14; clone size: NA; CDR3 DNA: TGTGCCAGCAGCGCAGGGGGCGCCTACGAGCAGTACTTC; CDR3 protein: CASSAGGAYEQYF
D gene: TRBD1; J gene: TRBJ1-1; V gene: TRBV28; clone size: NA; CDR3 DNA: TGTGCCAGCAGTTTACCGGGACAGGGGGCCACTGAAGCTTTCTTT; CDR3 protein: CASSLPGQGATEAFF
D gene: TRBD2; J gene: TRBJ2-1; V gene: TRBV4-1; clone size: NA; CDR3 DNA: TGCGCCAGCAGCCAAGTCGCTGGACTAGCGTCCTACAATGAGCAGTTCTTC; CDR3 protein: CASSQVAGLASYNEQFF
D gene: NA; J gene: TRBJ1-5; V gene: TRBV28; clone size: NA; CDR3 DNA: TGTGCCAGCGAGGGCCTCTATCAGCCCCAGCATTTT; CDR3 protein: CASEGLYQPQHF
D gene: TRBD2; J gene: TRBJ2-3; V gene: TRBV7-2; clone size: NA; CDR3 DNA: TGTGCCAGCAGCTCGAGACTAGCCCTTAGCACAGATACGCAGTATTTT; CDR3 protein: CASSSRLALSTDTQYF
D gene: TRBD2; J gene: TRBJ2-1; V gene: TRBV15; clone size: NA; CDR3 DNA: TGTGCCACCAGCAGAGATATCGGGACTAGCAGCTACAATGAGCAGTTCTTC; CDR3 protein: CATSRDIGTSSYNEQFF
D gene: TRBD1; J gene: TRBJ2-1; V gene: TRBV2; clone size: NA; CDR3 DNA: TGTGCCAGCAGTTCCACGACAGGGGGCGCGTCCTACAATGAGCAGTTCTTC; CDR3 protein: CASSSTTGGASYNEQFF
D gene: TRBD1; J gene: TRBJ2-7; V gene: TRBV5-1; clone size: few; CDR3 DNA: TGCGCCAGCAGCCGGGACAGGGGGGCCTACGAGCAGTACTTC; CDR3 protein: CASSRDRGAYEQYF
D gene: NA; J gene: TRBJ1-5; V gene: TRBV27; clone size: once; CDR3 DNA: TGTGCCAGCAGTTTGGCGGCGGGAATAGGTCAGCCCCAGCATTTT; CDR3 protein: CASSLAAGIGQPQHF
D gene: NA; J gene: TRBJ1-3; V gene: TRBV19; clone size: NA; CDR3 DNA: TGTGCCAGTAGCCCGGCCCGAAACACCATATATTTT; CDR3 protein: CASSPARNTIYF
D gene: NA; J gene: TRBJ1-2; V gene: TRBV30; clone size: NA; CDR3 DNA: TGTGCCTGGAGTGCCCTCCTGAGGGATGGCTACACCTTC; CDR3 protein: CAWSALLRDGYTF
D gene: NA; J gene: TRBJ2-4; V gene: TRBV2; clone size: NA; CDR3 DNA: TGTGCCAGCAGTCCCAGGGACTTAGCCAAAAACATTCAGTACTTC; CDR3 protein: CASSPRDLAKNIQYF
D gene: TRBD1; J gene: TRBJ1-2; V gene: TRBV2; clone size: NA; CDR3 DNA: TGTGCCAGCAGTGGACAGGGGCTGTCTCTATCTGGCTACACCTTC; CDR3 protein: CASSGQGLSLSGYTF
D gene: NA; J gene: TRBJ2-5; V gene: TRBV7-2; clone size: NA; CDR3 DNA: TGTGCCAGCAGCCGTAGGCCCTTGGAGACCCAGTACTTC; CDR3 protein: CASSRRPLETQYF
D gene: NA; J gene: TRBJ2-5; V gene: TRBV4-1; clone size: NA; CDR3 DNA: TGCGCCAGCAGCCAGGCTGTTCAAGAGACCCAGTACTTC; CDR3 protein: CASSQAVQETQYF
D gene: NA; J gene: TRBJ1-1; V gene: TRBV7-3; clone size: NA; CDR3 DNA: TGTGCCAGCAGCCACCAGGCGGGTATTGAAGCTTTCTTT; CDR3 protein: CASSHQAGIEAFF
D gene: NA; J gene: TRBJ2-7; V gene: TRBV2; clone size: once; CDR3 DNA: TGTGCCAGCGACCGGACAGAAGGCCTACCCTACGAGCAGTACTTC; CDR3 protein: CASDRTEGLPYEQYF
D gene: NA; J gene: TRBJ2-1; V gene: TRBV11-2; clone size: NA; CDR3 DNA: TGTGCCAGCAGCTTAAAGGGTTACAATGAGCAGTTCTTC; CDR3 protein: CASSLKGYNEQFF
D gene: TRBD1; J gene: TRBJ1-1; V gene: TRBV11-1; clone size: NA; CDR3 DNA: TGTGCCAGCAGCTTATTGGCTGGACAGGGGGGATCTTTCTTT; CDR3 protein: CASSLLAGQGGSFF
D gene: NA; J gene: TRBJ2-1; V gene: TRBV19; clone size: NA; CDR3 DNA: TGTGCCAGTAGTATTCGGCAGGGTTCCTACAATGAGCAGTTCTTC; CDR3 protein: CASSIRQGSYNEQFF
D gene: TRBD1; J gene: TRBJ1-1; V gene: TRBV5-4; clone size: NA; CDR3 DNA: TGTGCCAGCAGCTCCAAAGACAGGGGGCTCCCCACTGAAGCTTTCTTT; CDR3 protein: CASSSKDRGLPTEAFF
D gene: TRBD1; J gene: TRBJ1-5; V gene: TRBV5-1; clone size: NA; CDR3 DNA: TGCGCCAGCAGCCCCGGACAGGGCAATCAGCCCCAGCATTTT; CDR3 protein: CASSPGQGNQPQHF
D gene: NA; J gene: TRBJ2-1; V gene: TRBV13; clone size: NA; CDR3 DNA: TGTGCCAGCAGTTATGCGGGCTGGGGCGGGGGCGATGAGCAGTTCTTC; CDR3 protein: CASSYAGWGGGDEQFF
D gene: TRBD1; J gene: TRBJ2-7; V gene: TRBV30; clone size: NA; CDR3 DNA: TGTGCCTGGGGACAGGGGGCCCTGTACGAGCAGTACTTC; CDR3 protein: CAWGQGALYEQYF
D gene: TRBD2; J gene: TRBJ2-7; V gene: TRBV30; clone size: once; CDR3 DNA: TGTGCCTGTAAGCTAGCGGGAGTGGTGTACGAGCAGTACTTC; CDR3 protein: CACKLAGVVYEQYF
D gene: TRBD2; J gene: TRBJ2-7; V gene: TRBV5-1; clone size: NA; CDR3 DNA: TGCGCCAGCAGCTTGATTGGGGAGGGCTACGAGCAGTACTTC; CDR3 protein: CASSLIGEGYEQYF
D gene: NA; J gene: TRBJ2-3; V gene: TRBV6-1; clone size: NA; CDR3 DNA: TGTGCCAGCTCAGACAGTTTTTACACAGATACGCAGTATTTT; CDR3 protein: CASSDSFYTDTQYF
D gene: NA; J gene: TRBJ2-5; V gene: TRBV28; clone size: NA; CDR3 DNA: TGTGCCACCATGGACATACTGCAAGAGACCCAGTACTTC; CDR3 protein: CATMDILQETQYF
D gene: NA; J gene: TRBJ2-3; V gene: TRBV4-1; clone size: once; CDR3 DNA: TGCGCCAGCAGCCACCAAGTTTCCGATACGCAGTATTTT; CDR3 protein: CASSHQVSDTQYF
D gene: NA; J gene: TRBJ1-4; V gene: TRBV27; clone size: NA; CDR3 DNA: TGTGCCAGCAGCCCGGACATTTCGAGGGTTGGAAAACTGTTTTTT; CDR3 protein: CASSPDISRVGKLFF
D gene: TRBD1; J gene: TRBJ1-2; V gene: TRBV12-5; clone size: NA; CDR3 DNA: TGTGCTAGTGGTACAGGGGGAATCTATGGCTACACCTTC; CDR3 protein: CASGTGGIYGYTF
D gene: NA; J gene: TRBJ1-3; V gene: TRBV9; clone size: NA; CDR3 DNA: TGTGCCAGCAGCACTCGGACAGCTCTCTCTGGAAACACCATATATTTT; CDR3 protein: CASSTRTALSGNTIYF
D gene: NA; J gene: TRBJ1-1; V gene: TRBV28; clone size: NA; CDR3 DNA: TGTGCCAGCAGGGCCGGGACGTTGAACACTGAAGCTTTCTTT; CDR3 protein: CASRAGTLNTEAFF
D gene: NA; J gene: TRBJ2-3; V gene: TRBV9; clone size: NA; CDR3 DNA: TGTGCCAGCAGCCCCCTGGCGGGTGAGGGCGATACGCAGTATTTT; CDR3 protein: CASSPLAGEGDTQYF
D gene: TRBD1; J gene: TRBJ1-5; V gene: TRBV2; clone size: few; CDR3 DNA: TGTGCCAGCAGTGGACAGGGTCAGCCCCAGCATTTT; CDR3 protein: CASSGQGQPQHF
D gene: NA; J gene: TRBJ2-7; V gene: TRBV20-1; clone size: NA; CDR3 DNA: TGCAGTGCTAGAGTACGCGAGCAGTACTTC; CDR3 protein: CSARVREQYF
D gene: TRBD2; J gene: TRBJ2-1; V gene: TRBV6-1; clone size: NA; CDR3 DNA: TGTGCCAGCAGTGCCGGGACTAGACCCTACAATGAGCAGTTCTTC; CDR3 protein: CASSAGTRPYNEQFF
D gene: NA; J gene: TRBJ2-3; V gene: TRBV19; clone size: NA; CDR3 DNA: TGTGCCAGTAGTATGTGGCGAGGCGATACGCAGTATTTT; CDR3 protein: CASSMWRGDTQYF
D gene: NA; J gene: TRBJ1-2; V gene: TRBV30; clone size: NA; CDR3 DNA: TGTGCCCAGAGAGGAAGGCCATGGTCTAACTATGGCTACACCTTC; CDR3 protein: CAQRGRPWSNYGYTF
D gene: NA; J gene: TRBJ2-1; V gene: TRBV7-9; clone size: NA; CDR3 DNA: TGTGCCAGCAGCTTAGTCGGGACGTTCAATGAGCAGTTCTTC; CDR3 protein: CASSLVGTFNEQFF